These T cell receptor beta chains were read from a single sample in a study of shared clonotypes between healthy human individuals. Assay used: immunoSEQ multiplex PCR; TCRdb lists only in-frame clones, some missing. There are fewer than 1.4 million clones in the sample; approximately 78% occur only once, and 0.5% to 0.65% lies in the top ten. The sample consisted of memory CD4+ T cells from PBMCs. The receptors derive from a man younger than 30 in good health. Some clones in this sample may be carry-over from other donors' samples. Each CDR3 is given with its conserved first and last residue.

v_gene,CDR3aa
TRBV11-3,CASSGDRGTEAFF
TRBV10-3,CAISGRGPHTGELFF
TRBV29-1,CSVALGDRGYEQYF
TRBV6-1,CASIPGTRTYEQYF
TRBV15,CATSTDLGGARQFF
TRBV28,CASSLGGLGRVAYEQYF
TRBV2,CASDVLSESTDTQYF
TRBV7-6,CASSQSSYNEQFF
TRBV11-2,CASSLQGDAYEQYF
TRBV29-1,CSVEGQSSYNEQFF
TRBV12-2,CASRTLSGTEAFF
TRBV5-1,CASSLNYEQYF
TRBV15,CATERPSGSRNEQYF
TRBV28,CASSPGGTGVSLLNYGYTF
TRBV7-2,CASSLLGGANEKLFF
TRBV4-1,CASSQVRGHSNQPQHF
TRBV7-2,CASSSRGLAGTYEQYF
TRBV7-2,CASSLVATSGSIADTQYF
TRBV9,CASSPGGSTYEQYF
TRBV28,CASTRRIDYGYTF
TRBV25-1,CASSEWSGNLLGEQYF
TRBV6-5,CASSKEGQDYNEQFF
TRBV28,CASSFWGRNTEAFF
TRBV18,CASSAMWGGITEAFF
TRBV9,CASSARLVIRDQYF
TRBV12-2,CASRFVQGSYEQYF
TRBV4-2,CASSQDPTGNYGYTF
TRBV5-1,CASSLLTSGGTDTQYF
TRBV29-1,CSVEIGRNIQYF
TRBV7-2,CASSLGGTGQETQYF
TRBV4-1,CASSQRTSGSSYNEQFF
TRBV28,CASSSGTGGLVEETQYF
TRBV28,CASSLEGALGANVLTF
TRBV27,CASSLRVRQETQYF
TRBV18,CASSSRRSSYNEQFF
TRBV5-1,CASLLGPAEETQYF
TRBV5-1,CASSFLGTGGLETQYF
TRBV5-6,CASSLYAGRGTEAFF
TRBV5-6,CASSKPGSSEQYF
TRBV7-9,CASSSSRGDQPQHF
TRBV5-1,CASSSSGTRGETQYF
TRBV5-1,CASKLGEANEQYF
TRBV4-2,CASSQDAVKLLGETQYF
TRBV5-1,CASSLADGTDTQYF
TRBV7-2,CASSLTGGNYGYTF
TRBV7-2,CASSSVVGDGSYEQYF
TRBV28,CASRPSGTSGNTIYF
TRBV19,CASSINDRSYEQYF
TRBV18,CASSAAATATNEKLFF
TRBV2,CASRTQGLYEQYF
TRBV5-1,CASSLVGPPYEQYF
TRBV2,CASSVLGEGYTF
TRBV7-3,CASSPYAGELFF